A selection of T cell receptor beta chains follows, all from one sample in a study of cytomegalovirus exposure and HLA in healthy donors. Produced via immunoSEQ multiplex PCR; TCRdb's table is partial and in-frame only. Of about 200,000 clones in the sample, 75% to 85% were seen once. Sequencing was carried out using PBMCs. Receptors originate from a woman in her fifties or sixties in good health and CMV-seropositive. The CDR3 runs from the conserved cysteine through the conserved F or W. The size entry is marked missing in some rows and otherwise reads once, few, many or a size class.

V: TRBV7-2
J: TRBJ1-5
size: -
CDR3: CASSPGQRYQPQHF

V: TRBV10-3
J: TRBJ2-2
size: -
CDR3: CATRGGAGRTGELFF

V: TRBV5-4
J: TRBJ2-7
size: few
CDR3: CASSPGLTQSYEQYF

V: TRBV2
J: TRBJ1-4
size: -
CDR3: CASSAHRFNEKLFF

V: TRBV5-4
J: TRBJ2-1
size: -
CDR3: CASSSYYNEQFF

V: TRBV18
J: TRBJ1-1
size: -
CDR3: CASSPDALRGEAFF

V: TRBV10-3
J: TRBJ2-2
size: -
CDR3: CAISLTGVNTGELFF

V: TRBV5-4
J: TRBJ2-6
size: -
CDR3: CASSGGSGANVLTF

V: TRBV9
J: TRBJ2-2
size: -
CDR3: CASSTEGGGFNTGELFF

V: TRBV5-4
J: TRBJ2-7
size: -
CDR3: CASSNLAGATYEQYF

V: TRBV7-8
J: TRBJ2-7
size: -
CDR3: CASSLGAGGSLEAQYF

V: TRBV5-1
J: TRBJ2-1
size: -
CDR3: CASSLDSYNEQFF

V: TRBV20-1
J: TRBJ2-3
size: -
CDR3: CSAPTPDTQYF

V: TRBV28
J: TRBJ2-1
size: -
CDR3: CASSPPGLGVTNEQFF

V: TRBV6-6
J: TRBJ1-5
size: -
CDR3: CASSYSNQNNQPQHF

V: TRBV5-1
J: TRBJ2-1
size: -
CDR3: CASSLARWRESDNEQFF

V: TRBV27
J: TRBJ2-1
size: -
CDR3: CASSFLVAGGNEQFF

V: TRBV10-1
J: TRBJ2-7
size: once
CDR3: CASTHEQYF

V: TRBV5-1
J: TRBJ1-5
size: -
CDR3: CASSLSGVGQPQHF

V: TRBV5-8
J: TRBJ2-3
size: -
CDR3: CASSLVSHTQYF

V: TRBV14
J: TRBJ1-6
size: -
CDR3: CASSMPARNSPLHF

V: TRBV19
J: TRBJ1-5
size: -
CDR3: CASRLQGVVSTQHF

V: TRBV10-3
J: TRBJ2-2
size: -
CDR3: CAIRTTGDANTGELFF

V: TRBV10-2
J: TRBJ1-3
size: few
CDR3: CASSRRTGGHLNSHSGNTIYF

V: TRBV29-1
J: TRBJ2-1
size: -
CDR3: CSVVVGGRPYNEQFF

V: TRBV5-1
J: TRBJ2-1
size: -
CDR3: CASSLFAGAYSSNEQFF

V: TRBV6-5
J: TRBJ2-1
size: -
CDR3: CASSYSTLGQNEQFF

V: TRBV11-2
J: TRBJ2-2
size: few
CDR3: CASSSRDRDLRELFF

V: TRBV6-1
J: TRBJ2-3
size: -
CDR3: CASSEPGAEDTQYF

V: TRBV27
J: TRBJ2-2
size: -
CDR3: CASSFSLQGPTGELFF

V: TRBV7-9
J: TRBJ1-5
size: -
CDR3: CSSSPQGLGNQPQHF

V: TRBV4-1
J: TRBJ2-7
size: -
CDR3: CASSQDTGGIFYEQYF

V: TRBV5-1
J: TRBJ2-7
size: -
CDR3: CASTNYRDRGIEQYF

V: TRBV5-6
J: TRBJ2-7
size: -
CDR3: CASSSSSIGQGFIDEQYF

V: TRBV27
J: TRBJ2-1
size: few
CDR3: CASRPGGYNEQFF

V: TRBV6-5
J: TRBJ2-5
size: -
CDR3: CASSRTEETQYF

V: TRBV5-1
J: TRBJ2-2
size: -
CDR3: CASSNRETGELFF

V: TRBV18
J: TRBJ2-7
size: -
CDR3: CASSPRADYEQYF

V: TRBV10-2
J: TRBJ1-2
size: -
CDR3: CASKTSVGYGYTF

V: TRBV5-8
J: TRBJ2-7
size: -
CDR3: CASSLGGTGSYEQYF

V: TRBV13
J: TRBJ2-3
size: -
CDR3: CASKVAGGPTLYF

V: TRBV2
J: TRBJ1-5
size: -
CDR3: CASSDDTAQHF

V: TRBV6-1
J: TRBJ2-7
size: -
CDR3: CASSEAWTTSYEQYF

V: TRBV9
J: TRBJ2-3
size: -
CDR3: CASSVGETDTQYF

V: TRBV7-9
J: TRBJ2-3
size: -
CDR3: CASSFDRDTDTQYF

V: TRBV7-9
J: TRBJ2-2
size: -
CDR3: CSSSKLLRGGVGELFF

V: TRBV11-3
J: TRBJ2-3
size: -
CDR3: CASSLYSTDTQYF

V: TRBV5-1
J: TRBJ1-1
size: -
CDR3: CASSLGGKMDTEAFF

V: TRBV5-4
J: TRBJ1-1
size: -
CDR3: CASKTGGLVTEAFF

V: TRBV5-5
J: TRBJ2-1
size: few
CDR3: CASSSGLGGEQFF

V: TRBV19
J: TRBJ1-5
size: -
CDR3: CASRTGTGDQPQHF

V: TRBV27
J: TRBJ1-1
size: -
CDR3: CASSFRDRGEAFF